Shown below are 21 T cell receptor beta chains from a single sample sequenced in a study of cytomegalovirus exposure and HLA in healthy donors. PCR was performed using 60 Vbeta and 13 Jbeta primers. The method was immunoSEQ multiplex PCR; TCRdb's version includes in-frame clones alone and lacks a portion of them. The data show about 100,000 clones, with over 70% seen just once and 8.5% to 12% held by the top ten. The sample consisted of PBMCs. These receptor sequences come from a man aged 50 to 59 in good health and CMV-seronegative.

The chain employs TRBV6-5 and TRBJ1-1; D is uncertain. This CDR3 contains 13 residues. V lost 5 bases and J 1 base, leaving 8 bases between the germline ends. Germline CDR1 is MNHEY and CDR2 is SVGAGI. Here the CDR3 DNA reads TGTGCCAGCAGTCGGGGAGGGAACACTGAAGCTTTCTTT. This translates into CASSRGGNTEAFF.

The chain couples TRBV5-1 to TRBJ2-1; a possible D gene is TRBD1 (6 bases). From germline, CDR1 is SGHRS and CDR2 YFSETQ. This CDR3 has 14 amino acids. V was cut by 0 bases and J by 4 bases, with 8 bases left in between. CDR3 region: CASSLGTEYNEQFF. The DNA of the CDR3 is TGCGCCAGCAGCTTGGGGACAGAGTACAATGAGCAGTTCTTC.

The V gene is TRBV5-1, the J gene TRBJ2-3; D might be TRBD1 (6 bases). Germline V lookup: CDR1 SGHRS, CDR2 YFSETQ. V was pared by 3 bases and J by 0 bases, with 8 bases between. The CDR3 covers 14 residues. CDR3: CASSSGQSTDTQYF. The DNA of the CDR3 is TGCGCCAGCAGCTCGGGACAAAGCACAGATACGCAGTATTTT.

This clone was detected a few times. The chain carries TRBV7-2 and TRBJ1-5, with D perhaps matching TRBD1 (5 bases). The CDR3 covers 15 residues. Trimming took off 5 bases at V and 11 bases at J, with 22 bases between the two ends. Germline-derived CDR1 and CDR2 are SGHTA and FQGNSA. The CDR3 coding sequence is TGTGCCAGCAGCAGCCTCGGGGGTTCGGGGAGGACCCAGCATTTT. Residues: CASSSLGGSGRTQHF.

The gene calls are TRBV28 and TRBJ2-6, with 10 bases that match TRBD1. J lost 0 bases, V lost 7 bases, and 6 bases had no gene match. CDR1 is MDHEN and CDR2 is SYDVKM in the germline V gene. The CDR3 has 17 amino acids. The CDR3 nucleotides are TGTGCCAGCACTAGGACAGGGGGAATCTCTGGGGCCAACGTCCTGACTTTC. Residues: CASTRTGGISGANVLTF.

The J gene is TRBJ2-1, the V gene TRBV6-5; TRBD2 is a possible D gene (6 bases). Trimming removed 5 bases at V and 10 bases at J, with 15 bases between. The CDR3 totals 13 residues. Germline loops: CDR1 MNHEY, CDR2 SVGAGI. The CDR3 here is CASSGGTPPEQFF. The CDR3 DNA is TGTGCCAGCAGTGGCGGGACTCCCCCCGAGCAGTTCTTC.

The chain links TRBV28 to TRBJ2-5; 7 bases are shared with TRBD1. V was pared by 6 bases and J by 5 bases, with 9 bases of the junction left unmatched. The CDR3 has 14 amino acids. Germline-derived CDR1 and CDR2 are MDHEN and SYDVKM. CDR3 nucleotides: TGTGCCAGCAGGGTGACAGGGAGTTTTGAGACCCAGTACTTC. Amino acids: CASRVTGSFETQYF.

The chain joins TRBV5-1 to TRBJ2-3; 7 bases fit TRBD2. This CDR3 spans 16 amino acids. CDR1 is SGHRS and CDR2 is YFSETQ in the germline V gene. V was pared by 1 base and J by 3 bases, with 8 bases of the junction left unmatched. This CDR3 reads CASSLQGRESTDTQYF. In DNA form, the CDR3 reads TGCGCCAGCAGCTTGCAAGGGCGGGAGTCAACAGATACGCAGTATTTT.

This clone was counted only a few times. This chain connects TRBV5-1 to TRBJ1-1; D may be TRBD1 (5 bases). The CDR3 contains 14 residues. V was pared by 0 bases and J by 6 bases, with 12 bases between. CDR1 is SGHRS and CDR2 is YFSETQ in the germline V gene. The CDR3 DNA follows: TGCGCCAGCAGCTTGGAAAGGGGTGGGCCTGAAGCTTTCTTT. Protein product: CASSLERGGPEAFF.

The rearrangement joins TRBV5-5 to TRBJ2-7; the D gene is possibly TRBD1 (5 bases). The CDR3 extends over 13 amino acids. V lost 7 bases, J lost 0 bases, and 11 bases lay in between. Germline V gene sequence: CDR1 SGHKS, CDR2 YYEKEE (reference sequence). In nucleotides, the CDR3 is TGTGCCAGCTTAAAGGGGCCCTCCTACGAGCAGTACTTC. Its translation is CASLKGPSYEQYF.

This clone was seen just once. The rearrangement uses TRBV29-1 and TRBJ2-1; D might be TRBD1 (6 bases). This CDR3 is built from 16 residues. Trimming stripped 6 bases from V and 6 bases from J, with 24 bases between. Germline CDR1 SQVTM, CDR2 ANQGSEA. CDR3 bases: TGCAGCGTCGCCGTCCCCAACAGGGAAACACTCAATGAGCAGTTCTTC. This sequence encodes CSVAVPNRETLNEQFF.

This sequence joins TRBV7-6 and TRBJ1-2; TRBD1 agrees at 7 bases. J lost 4 bases, V lost 5 bases, and 10 bases had no gene match. This CDR3 is built from 15 residues. CDR1 is SGHVS, CDR2 FNYEAQ, per germline. The CDR3 DNA sequence: TGTGCCAGCAGCCCCGATTCAGGGGGAGTCTATGGCTACACCTTC. It translates to CASSPDSGGVYGYTF.

The chain is built from TRBV4-1 and TRBJ2-7; TRBD2 aligns across 7 bases. CDR1 is MGHRA and CDR2 is YSYEKL in the germline V gene. The CDR3 has 16 residues. V trimming: 3 bases; J trimming: 0 bases; junction bases outside the gene matches: 8. The CDR3 reads CASSHKAGLSSYEQYF. CDR3 DNA: TGCGCCAGCAGCCATAAAGCGGGGCTTAGCTCCTACGAGCAGTACTTC.

The gene calls are TRBV2 and TRBJ2-1, with TRBD2 matching 14 bases. The CDR3 sequence is 16 residues long. The junction had 4 bases not matched to a gene; V was cut back by 2 bases and J by 7 bases. The germline V gene encodes CDR1 SNHLY and CDR2 FYNNEI. The CDR3 nucleotides are TGTGCCAGCAGTGAAAGACTAGCGGGGGGGCAGAATGAGCAGTTCTTC. This sequence encodes CASSERLAGGQNEQFF.

The table lists this clone with a count of one. The chain links TRBV5-6 to TRBJ1-2; D is perhaps TRBD1 (6 bases). Trimming left V 1 base short and J 1 base short, with 14 bases between. Germline V gene sequence: CDR1 SGHDT, CDR2 YYEEEE. The CDR3 sequence is 16 residues long. The CDR3 spells CASSLLWTEINYGYTF. The CDR3 DNA is TGTGCCAGCAGCTTGTTGTGGACAGAGATTAACTATGGCTACACCTTC.

This chain uses TRBV7-8 with TRBJ1-1; 7 bases align to TRBD1. The CDR3 length is 16 residues. V lost 5 bases and J lost 2; bases outside the gene matches: 11. Germline values: CDR1 SGHVS, CDR2 FQNEAQ. The CDR3 nucleotides are TGTGCCAGCAGCACACGACAGGGACGCCTCAACACTGAAGCTTTCTTT. This codes for CASSTRQGRLNTEAFF.

The chain couples TRBV7-2 to TRBJ1-2, with D maybe TRBD1 (5 bases). The CDR3 extends over 15 amino acids. Per germline, CDR1 SGHTA and CDR2 FQGNSA. V lost 5 bases to trimming and J lost 3 bases, with 16 bases between them. As DNA, the CDR3 is TGTGCCAGCAGCCTAAGGCAGGGCCTGGACTATGGCTACACCTTC. As protein: CASSLRQGLDYGYTF. Full variable domain (rest looked up from reference TRBV7-2 and TRBJ1-2): GAGVSQSPSNKVTEKGKDVELRCDPISGHTALYWYRQSLGQGLEFLIYFQGNSAPDKSGLPSDRFSAERTGGSVSTLTIQRTQQEDSAVYLCASSLRQGLDYGYTFGSGTRLTVV.

V gene TRBV9 combines with J gene TRBJ2-2, with D perhaps matching TRBD1 (6 bases). V was trimmed by 5 bases and J by 4 bases, leaving 15 bases between them. This CDR3 has 15 residues. Germline V gene sequence: CDR1 SGDLS, CDR2 YYNGEE. In DNA form, the CDR3 reads TGTGCCAGCAGTTCAATCTCAGGGGCCACCGGGGAGCTGTTTTTT. Translating it yields CASSSISGATGELFF. Filled out from reference TRBV9 and TRBJ2-2, the complete variable domain reads DSGVTQTPKHLITATGQRVTLRCSPRSGDLSVYWYQQSLDQGLQFLIQYYNGEERAKGNILERFSAQQFPDLHSELNLSSLELGDSALYFCASSSISGATGELFFGEGSRLTVL.

The CDR3 DNA follows: TGCAGCGTGCGGACAGGGGGCCTAGGGGAGCAGTACTTC. Protein: CSVRTGGLGEQYF. The chain is built from TRBV29-1 and TRBJ2-7; 11 bases are a match to TRBD1. From germline, CDR1 is SQVTM and CDR2 ANQGSEA. Trimming cost V 6 bases and J 7 bases; bases outside gene matches: 8. The CDR3 is made up of 13 amino acids.

In its sample, this clone was seen a few times. The rearrangement links TRBV10-3 to TRBJ2-7, with TRBD2 matching over 8 bases. Unmatched junction bases numbered 10, after V lost 8 bases and J lost 4 bases. CDR1 and CDR2 from the germline V gene are ENHRY and SYGVKD. The CDR3 sequence is 14 residues long. This CDR3 is CAIRTDGGAYEQYF. Here the CDR3 DNA reads TGTGCCATCCGTACTGACGGGGGGGCGTACGAGCAGTACTTC.

CDR3: CASSLFGGGATDTQYF. Here the CDR3 DNA reads TGTGCCAGCAGCTTATTCGGCGGGGGGGCCACAGATACGCAGTATTTT. The chain carries TRBV7-3 and TRBJ2-3; 9 bases are a match to TRBD2. Germline lookup yields CDR1 SGHTA and CDR2 FQGTGA. V gave up 2 bases and J gave up 2 bases; unmatched junction bases: 5. This CDR3 region has 16 residues.